This T cell receptor beta chain emerged from a study of beta chain features in type 1 diabetes. Expressed TCRB transcripts were sequenced because the isolated RNA had all been reverse transcribed beforehand. The repertoire was sequenced with immunoSEQ multiplex PCR; TCRdb's copy has only in-frame clones and lacks some. The repertoire holds 45,000 to 60,000 clones, with approximately 43% as singletons. Trimming cost V 3 bases and J 6 bases, with 9 bases left between them. The CDR3 extends over 12 amino acids. In germline, CDR1 is SGHRS, CDR2 YFSETQ. Study results and limitations: VDJ junctions from type 1 diabetes patients carried fewer insertions and larger deletions. Type 1 diabetes patients showed a moderate but significant shortening of TCRB CDR3s in all four CD4+ subsets. In comparison with healthy donors, patients had naive, central memory and Treg TCRB repertoires that appeared more similar.

For this clone: Antigen: not known.

Material for sequencing was stem cell memory CD4+ T cells from blood. This clonotype originated in a man younger than 40 with type 1 diabetes. The V call is TRBV5-1, the J call TRBJ1-2; possibly TRBD1 for D (6 bases). The CDR3 sequence: CASSWDNHGYTF. The DNA of the CDR3 is TGCGCCAGCAGCTGGGACAACCATGGCTACACCTTC.